These T cell receptor beta chains were read from a single sample in a study of blood T cell repertoires in COVID-19. Sequencing used immunoSEQ multiplex PCR; TCRdb keeps in-frame clones, though not all of them. The sample holds 200,000 to 250,000 clones; 80% to 90% are singletons and the top ten take over 0.95%. Source material: peripheral blood. These TCRs come from a middle-aged man with acute or convalescent COVID-19. CDR3s include the opening cysteine and the closing phenylalanine or tryptophan. D genes are given only for firm matches. Clone size, where shown, is once, few, many, or a class for clones that have expanded.

v_gene	abundance	j_gene	d_gene	CDR3nt	CDR3aa
TRBV6-1	few	TRBJ2-7	TRBD1	TGTGCCAGCAGTGAACAAACGACAGGGAAGGGGTTCTACGAGCAGTACTTC	CASSEQTTGKGFYEQYF
TRBV4-2	few	TRBJ1-1	.	TGTGCCAGCAGCCCCGGGGGGTTGGGGACTGAAGCTTTCTTT	CASSPGGLGTEAFF
TRBV29-1	.	TRBJ2-5	TRBD2	TGCAGCGTTGTGGGAGGGAACCTGGAGACCCAGTACTTC	CSVVGGNLETQYF
TRBV5-1	.	TRBJ2-1	TRBD2	TGCGCCAGCAGCCAAATGAGCGGGGGGGCCTCGGGTGAGCAGTTCTTC	CASSQMSGGASGEQFF
TRBV2	.	TRBJ2-5	.	TGTGCCAGCAGTTTCCGGGACTCACAAACGGAGACCCAGTACTTC	CASSFRDSQTETQYF
TRBV5-4	.	TRBJ1-1	.	TGTGCCAGCAGCTTAATACCGGGGAGGACTGAAGCTTTCTTT	CASSLIPGRTEAFF
TRBV20-1	.	TRBJ1-1	.	TGCAGTGCAGCAAGTTATTCTGAAGCTTTCTTT	CSAASYSEAFF
TRBV9	once	TRBJ2-3	TRBD2	TGTGCCAGCAGCTCCCGGGAGGGGGATACGCAGTATTTT	CASSSREGDTQYF
TRBV7-9	.	TRBJ1-2	.	TGTGCCAGCAGCCGCCCTCGCGGGAAGGCCCTAAGGTATGGCTACACCTTC	CASSRPRGKALRYGYTF
TRBV10-2	.	TRBJ1-1	.	TGCGCCAGCAGTGAGTCGAGGGTAATCGCTTTCTTT	CASSESRVIAFF
TRBV9	.	TRBJ2-5	.	TGTGCCAGCAGCCACCCCGCAGGGGTTACGCCAAACGGAACCCAGTACTTC	CASSHPAGVTPNGTQYF
TRBV24-1	.	TRBJ1-2	TRBD1	TGTGCCACCAGTGACCCGGGACAGGGTAACTATGGCTACACCTTC	CATSDPGQGNYGYTF
TRBV4-1	.	TRBJ1-5	.	TGCGCCAGCAGCCAAGAACGGGGATCAGGGCCCCAGCATTTT	CASSQERGSGPQHF
TRBV29-1	.	TRBJ1-1	TRBD1	TGCAGCGTGGGACAGGGGGACCTGAACACTGAAGCTTTCTTT	CSVGQGDLNTEAFF
TRBV5-1	.	TRBJ1-6	.	TGCGCCAGCAGCTCCTCCTTCGGGGGGTCGGGGGCAAGATCACCCCTCCACTTT	CASSSSFGGSGARSPLHF
TRBV9	.	TRBJ1-5	TRBD1	TGTGCCAGCAGCCCCCGAGGAGGACAGGCCCAGCATTTT	CASSPRGGQAQHF
TRBV14	.	TRBJ1-2	.	TGTGCCAGCACGGGAAGACAGGAGTATGGCTACACCTTC	CASTGRQEYGYTF
TRBV7-8	.	TRBJ1-2	TRBD1	TGTGCCAGCAGCCCCCGACAGGGTAACTCTGGCTACACCTTC	CASSPRQGNSGYTF
TRBV5-4	.	TRBJ2-7	TRBD2	TGTGCCAGCAGCACCCCAGCGGGGGGTTCCTACGAGCAGTACTTC	CASSTPAGGSYEQYF
TRBV28	.	TRBJ1-5	.	TGTGCCAGCATAAGGGGAAATAATCAGCCCCAGCATTTT	CASIRGNNQPQHF
TRBV12-5	.	TRBJ1-5	.	TGTGCTAGTGGCCCACCCTGGGCCGATCAGCCCCAGCATTTT	CASGPPWADQPQHF
TRBV7-9	.	TRBJ2-7	.	TGTGCCAGCAGCTCGAAGCCGATAGACTACGAGCAGTACTTC	CASSSKPIDYEQYF
TRBV5-1	.	TRBJ1-2	TRBD1	TGCGCCAGCAGCTTGGAACAGGGGAGCTACACCTTC	CASSLEQGSYTF
TRBV4-1	.	TRBJ2-1	.	TGCGCCAGCAGCCCCCCCGTCGAGAATGAGCAGTTCTTC	CASSPPVENEQFF
TRBV29-1	few	TRBJ2-1	.	TGCAGCGCGGCTGGCGGGGCTAAGGAGTTCTTC	CSAAGGAKEFF
TRBV13	.	TRBJ2-7	TRBD1	TGTGCCAGCAGCTTAATACAGGGGGCCTACGAGCAGTACTTC	CASSLIQGAYEQYF
TRBV3-1/TRBV3-2	.	TRBJ1-4	TRBD1	TGTGCCAGCAGCCTCAGGGGACAGACTAATGAAAAACTGTTTTTT	CASSLRGQTNEKLFF
TRBV21-1	.	TRBJ1-1	.	TGTGCCAGCAGCTGGACATTTACTGAAGCTTTCTTT	CASSWTFTEAFF
TRBV29-1	.	TRBJ1-2	.	TGCAGCGTTGCTGGGGCAGAATATGGCTACACCTTC	CSVAGAEYGYTF
TRBV5-1	.	TRBJ1-1	.	TGCGCCAGCAGCGGTACAGGGTCCGGTGAAGCTTTCTTT	CASSGTGSGEAFF
TRBV11-2	.	TRBJ2-3	.	TGTGCCAGCAGCCCTGGGTGGGGCCTTAGCACAGATACGCAGTATTTT	CASSPGWGLSTDTQYF
TRBV30	.	TRBJ1-3	.	TGTGCCTGGAGTGTAAGTGGCAGGGCTGGAAACACCATATATTTT	CAWSVSGRAGNTIYF
TRBV4-1	.	TRBJ2-2	TRBD2	TGCGCCAGCAGTCGACTAGCGGGGGGCACCGGGGAGCTGTTTTTT	CASSRLAGGTGELFF
TRBV12-3/TRBV12-4	.	TRBJ2-1	TRBD1	TGTGCCAGCACTCGGGACAGCTACAATGAGCAGTTCTTC	CASTRDSYNEQFF
TRBV5-4	.	TRBJ2-2	.	TGTGCCAGCAGCACACCCGGGACTGCCACCGGGGAGCTGTTTTTT	CASSTPGTATGELFF
TRBV9	.	TRBJ1-6	TRBD1	TGTGCCAGCAGCTACCGGGACAGTGATTCACCCCTCCACTTT	CASSYRDSDSPLHF
TRBV19	.	TRBJ1-2	.	TGTGCCAGTAACCTAGCAGGGGAGAATGGCTACACCTTC	CASNLAGENGYTF
TRBV2	.	TRBJ2-1	TRBD2	TGTGCCAGCAGCCTGGGACTAGCTGGAGGCAATGAGCAGTTCTTC	CASSLGLAGGNEQFF
TRBV30	.	TRBJ1-4	.	TGTGCCTGGAGTGTGAGCTATACAACTAATGAAAAACTGTTTTTT	CAWSVSYTTNEKLFF
TRBV19	.	TRBJ1-3	.	TGTGCCAGTAGTATAGGGCCACAAGACACCATATATTTT	CASSIGPQDTIYF
TRBV3-1/TRBV3-2	.	TRBJ2-3	TRBD1	TGTGCCAGCAGCCCGGACAGGCTCACAGATACGCAGTATTTT	CASSPDRLTDTQYF
TRBV7-2	.	TRBJ1-1	.	TGTGCCAGCAGCTTCAGGGGAGTGAACACTGAAGCTTTCTTT	CASSFRGVNTEAFF
TRBV10-3	few	TRBJ1-6	.	TGTGCCATCAGTGTAGACAGTAATTCACCCCTCCACTTT	CAISVDSNSPLHF
TRBV7-6	once	TRBJ1-4	.	TGTGCCAGCAGCCCTATGACAGGCGCATTCGCAAAACTGTTTTTT	CASSPMTGAFAKLFF